The subject of this entry is one T cell receptor (beta chain). This sample was included in a study of blood T cell repertoires in COVID-19. The V gene's germline CDR1 is SEHNR and CDR2 FQNEAQ (reference sequence). This CDR3 is built from 17 residues. Trimming stripped 5 bases from V and 1 base from J, with 20 bases between. Clones were sequenced by immunoSEQ multiplex PCR, and TCRdb holds only the in-frame ones, with some missing. The sample yields 220,000 or so clones, roughly four fifths seen once. This sequence was found in a woman aged 55-70 years with acute or convalescent COVID-19. The chain links TRBV7-9 to TRBJ1-1, with a possible D match to TRBD1 (5 bases). The sequencing sample was made of peripheral blood. The CDR3: CASSEPARDSPNTEAFF. CDR3 bases: TGTGCCAGCAGCGAACCCGCCAGGGACTCCCCGAACACTGAAGCTTTCTTT.